The rows below give T cell receptor beta chains drawn from one sample of a study of T cell responses to AZD1222 COVID-19 vaccine. Assay used: immunoSEQ multiplex PCR; TCRdb lists only in-frame clones, some missing. The data hold about 100,000 clones, with around 87% observed a single time. Sequencing used peripheral blood, obtained on day 0 of MenACWY control vaccination. These TCRs come from an adult in good health. Both conserved end residues are part of each CDR3. D genes are given only for firm matches. Clone sizes are given selectively: once, few, many, or a class where the clone is expanded.

len	abundance	j_gene	d_gene	v_gene	CDR3nt	CDR3aa
11	.	TRBJ2-1	.	TRBV9	TGTGCCAGCAGCGTAGGTGGACAACAGTTCTTC	CASSVGGQQFF
15	.	TRBJ1-6	TRBD1	TRBV6-5	TGTGCCAGCAACCCAGGGGGCTTTCAGGCCTCACCCCTCCACTTT	CASNPGGFQASPLHF
13	.	TRBJ1-1	.	TRBV2	TGTGCCAGCGCCAGACAGATGAACACTGAAGCTTTCTTT	CASARQMNTEAFF
15	.	TRBJ2-1	.	TRBV7-9	TGTGCCAGCCAGTCGACTAGGGACAGAAACAATGAGCAGTTCTTC	CASQSTRDRNNEQFF
14	.	TRBJ1-3	.	TRBV25-1	TGTGCCACCGCACCCGAGACAGACTTCGGAAGCATATATTTT	CATAPETDFGSIYF
11	.	TRBJ2-7	TRBD1	TRBV20-1	TGCAGTGCCCGGACAGGGGACGAGCAGTACTTC	CSARTGDEQYF
17	.	TRBJ2-1	TRBD2	TRBV20-1	TGCAGTGCTAGTCCACGAGGGACTAGCGGGTGGGAGGGTGAGCAGTTCTTC	CSASPRGTSGWEGEQFF
16	.	TRBJ2-7	.	TRBV3-1/TRBV3-2	TGTGCCAGCAGCCAAGGCTGGGAGGGGGGCCCTTACGAGCAGTACTTC	CASSQGWEGGPYEQYF
15	.	TRBJ2-1	TRBD2	TRBV6-5	TGTGCCAGCAGTAGAGGGACTAGCGGAAACAATGAGCAGTTCTTC	CASSRGTSGNNEQFF
14	once	TRBJ1-2	.	TRBV30	TGTGCCTGGACGTCCGTTCGGACGGACTATGGCTACACCTTC	CAWTSVRTDYGYTF
15	.	TRBJ2-5	.	TRBV2	TGTGCCAGCAGTGAATGGGCAGGGAGGACAGAGACCCAGTACTTC	CASSEWAGRTETQYF
15	.	TRBJ1-2	.	TRBV7-2	TGTGCCAGCAGTTCCCCTCTCGGACGGTCCTATGGCTACACCTTC	CASSSPLGRSYGYTF
14	.	TRBJ2-2	.	TRBV5-1	TGCGCCAGCAGCCGGGTGGAGAACACCGGGGAGCTGTTTTTT	CASSRVENTGELFF
14	.	TRBJ1-6	.	TRBV4-1	TGCGCCAGCAGCCAAGTAGGGGGTAATTCACCCCTCCACTTT	CASSQVGGNSPLHF
14	.	TRBJ1-2	TRBD1	TRBV28	TGTGCCAGCAGAAGGGACAGGGCTAACTATGGCTACACCTTC	CASRRDRANYGYTF
14	.	TRBJ1-2	.	TRBV29-1	TGCAGCGTTGAAGGGGCCTATAAAAACTATGGCTACACCTTC	CSVEGAYKNYGYTF
14	.	TRBJ1-2	TRBD1	TRBV7-2	TGTGCCAGCAGCATGGGACAGGGCCTCTATGGCTACACCTTC	CASSMGQGLYGYTF
15	.	TRBJ2-1	.	TRBV25-1	TGTGCCAGCAGTGCAGCGCGAGAAGGATCCAATGAGCAGTTCTTC	CASSAAREGSNEQFF
14	.	TRBJ1-2	.	TRBV12-5	TGTGCTAGTGGTCCCTCGAGAACTAACTATGGCTACACCTTC	CASGPSRTNYGYTF
15	.	TRBJ1-2	.	TRBV4-3	TGCGCCAGCAGCCAAGATCTGGGGGAGCTGCGCGGCTACACCTTC	CASSQDLGELRGYTF
16	.	TRBJ1-3	.	TRBV3-1/TRBV3-2	TGTGCCAGCAGCCAAGAGATGGGGGGTCGTGGAAACACCATATATTTT	CASSQEMGGRGNTIYF
15	.	TRBJ1-2	.	TRBV2	TGTGCCAGCAGTAGTGGGATGAGGGGGATCTATGGCTACACCTTC	CASSSGMRGIYGYTF
16	.	TRBJ1-2	.	TRBV5-5	TGTGCCAGCAGCCTCCCTCTGGGGACGTCGGTCTATGGCTACACCTTC	CASSLPLGTSVYGYTF
14	.	TRBJ1-2	.	TRBV3-1/TRBV3-2	TGTGCCAGCAGCCCTAGGACACTAAACTATGGCTACACCTTC	CASSPRTLNYGYTF
12	.	TRBJ1-5	.	TRBV6-5	TGTGCCAGCACGAATAGCAATCAGCCCCAGCATTTT	CASTNSNQPQHF
15	few	TRBJ1-6	.	TRBV4-2	TGTGCCAGCAGCCAAGATCGGCGGGGGGATTCACCCCTCCACTTT	CASSQDRRGDSPLHF
16	.	TRBJ1-1	TRBD1	TRBV7-2	TGTGCCAGCAGCCCTCGGACAGGGCGGTTGGTAACTGAAGCTTTCTTT	CASSPRTGRLVTEAFF
15	.	TRBJ2-7	.	TRBV30	TGTGCCTGGAGTTCCTGGGACTCTCTATCCTACGAGCAGTACTTC	CAWSSWDSLSYEQYF
16	.	TRBJ2-5	TRBD1	TRBV25-1	TGTGCCAGCACCTCCCTGGGGGACAGGGTAGTGGAGACCCAGTACTTC	CASTSLGDRVVETQYF
16	.	TRBJ1-1	.	TRBV3-1/TRBV3-2	TGTGCCAGCAGGCCCCAACCCGGACCGATGAACACTGAAGCTTTCTTT	CASRPQPGPMNTEAFF
13	.	TRBJ1-6	.	TRBV7-2	TGTGCCAGCAGCGCGCAGGGAAACTCACCCCTCCACTTT	CASSAQGNSPLHF
13	.	TRBJ2-7	.	TRBV7-7	TGTGCCAGCAGCTTACAGGACAATTACGAGCAGTACTTC	CASSLQDNYEQYF
13	.	TRBJ1-5	.	TRBV7-2	TGTGCCAGCAGCTTAGATCCTACGAGGCCCCAGCATTTT	CASSLDPTRPQHF
15	.	TRBJ2-5	TRBD1	TRBV5-1	TGCGCCAGCAGCTTGGAGGGGACAGGGGGTAAGACCCAGTACTTC	CASSLEGTGGKTQYF
14	few	TRBJ2-2	.	TRBV7-8	TGTGCCAGCCGCGCGAGCGGGAACACCGGGGAGCTGTTTTTT	CASRASGNTGELFF
13	.	TRBJ2-3	.	TRBV5-8	TGTGCCAGCAGCTTGGGGGGCACAGATACGCAGTATTTT	CASSLGGTDTQYF
14	.	TRBJ1-2	TRBD1	TRBV28	TGTGCCAGCAGTTTGGGACAGGGTAACTATGGCTACACCTTC	CASSLGQGNYGYTF
13	.	TRBJ1-1	TRBD1	TRBV10-3	TGTGCCATCAGCCGACAGGGGGATACTGAAGCTTTCTTT	CAISRQGDTEAFF
16	.	TRBJ2-3	TRBD2	TRBV28	TGTGCCAGCAGTACCCCACTAGCGGGCAGCACAGATACGCAGTATTTT	CASSTPLAGSTDTQYF
14	.	TRBJ2-3	.	TRBV9	TGTGCCAGCAGCGGGAGGGGGGGCACAGATACGCAGTATTTT	CASSGRGGTDTQYF
15	once	TRBJ2-2	TRBD1	TRBV5-1	TGCGCCAGCAGCTTACAGGGGGACTACACCGGGGAGCTGTTTTTT	CASSLQGDYTGELFF
19	.	TRBJ1-4	.	TRBV28	TGTGCCAGCAGTCCCCCCTACGTGTCGGTGTGGGATCGGGATGAAAAACTGTTTTTT	CASSPPYVSVWDRDEKLFF
14	.	TRBJ1-3	.	TRBV2	TGTGCCAGCAGTGGTGGTTCCTCTGGAAACACCATATATTTT	CASSGGSSGNTIYF
14	few	TRBJ2-7	.	TRBV9	TGTGCCAGCAGCGTAGGGCTAGTTGAGGCCGAGCAGTACTTC	CASSVGLVEAEQYF
17	.	TRBJ2-6	.	TRBV7-9	TGTGCCAGCACCCCCGGGACGACGCGTTCTGGGGCCAACGTCCTGACTTTC	CASTPGTTRSGANVLTF
14	.	TRBJ1-1	.	TRBV7-3	TGTGCCAGCAGCTTAACCCGGGCGGGCACTGAAGCTTTCTTT	CASSLTRAGTEAFF
15	.	TRBJ2-1	.	TRBV28	TGTGCCAGCAGCTCGGGGGACCCAGTGGGCAGTGAGCAGTTCTTC	CASSSGDPVGSEQFF
15	.	TRBJ1-5	.	TRBV19	TGTGCCAGTAGTATAATAGGGAATAGCAATCAGCCCCAGCATTTT	CASSIIGNSNQPQHF
13	few	TRBJ1-1	.	TRBV28	TGTGCCAGCAGTTTTAACACGAACACTGAAGCTTTCTTT	CASSFNTNTEAFF
12	.	TRBJ2-7	.	TRBV7-9	TGTGCCAGCAGCTTAAGTGGTTACGAGCAGTACTTC	CASSLSGYEQYF
14	.	TRBJ1-5	.	TRBV3-1/TRBV3-2	TGTGCCAGCAGCTCTGGGGACTACAATCAGCCCCAGCATTTT	CASSSGDYNQPQHF
15	.	TRBJ1-5	TRBD1	TRBV7-2	TGTGCCAGCAGCTCCACAGGGGGTACTGGTCAGCCCCAGCATTTT	CASSSTGGTGQPQHF
13	.	TRBJ2-7	TRBD2	TRBV7-6	TGTGCCAGCAGCTTAAGTGCGGGAGGTGAGCAGTACTTC	CASSLSAGGEQYF
16	.	TRBJ2-7	.	TRBV21-1	TGTGCCAGCAGCAATTGGGTTGTACAGGCCATCTACGAGCAGTACTTC	CASSNWVVQAIYEQYF